Presented here are 9 T cell receptor beta chains from one specimen sequenced in a study of blood T cell repertoires in COVID-19 (dated by TCRdb to the early 2020s). Library generation was performed with the immunoSEQ multiplex PCR assay. TCRdb retrieved this table from immuneACCESS and kept in-frame rearrangements only. Not all clones are present; in checked studies, unresolved V genes account for under half, and no reason is known for the remainder. The sample table lists about 440,000 clones, approximately 90% of them with a count of one. Around 13% of the sample is taken by the ten largest. Sequencing was performed on peripheral blood. The receptors stem from a woman in her fifties or sixties with COVID-19, enrolled during active disease.

The chain couples TRBV24-1 to TRBJ2-5; weak D call: TRBD1 (6 bases). The CDR3 is 15 residues long. Trimming removed 4 bases at V and 1 base at J, with 12 bases between. CDR1 and CDR2 (germline): KGHDR, SFDVKD. The CDR3, as DNA: TGTGCCACCAGTGAACTTACAGGGATCCAAGAGACCCAGTACTTC. This codes for CATSELTGIQETQYF.

V and J are TRBV23-1 and TRBJ1-1, with TRBD1 as a possible D gene (6 bases). TRBV23-1 is given ORF status, its function remaining uncertain. The CDR3 has 14 residues. CDR3 amino acids: CPEGVLAENTEAFF. CDR3 nucleotides: TGCCCCGAGGGGGTTCTAGCCGAGAACACTGAAGCTTTCTTT.

This clone was detected only once. For the CDR3, the DNA is TGTGCCAGCAGCCTCCGGACAGGGTCCTACGAGCAGTACTTC. Translated: CASSLRTGSYEQYF. V usage is TRBV9 and J usage is TRBJ2-7; the match to TRBD1 covers 8 bases. Germline V gene data show CDR1 as SGDLS and CDR2 as YYNGEE. This CDR3 contains 14 residues. The junction had 4 bases not matched to a gene; V was cut back by 4 bases and J by 1 base.

The chain links TRBV27 to TRBJ2-1; 10 bases map to TRBD2. J gave up 2 bases and V 4 bases, and 8 bases lay outside the gene matches. The length of the CDR3 is 17 residues. CDR1 is MNHEY and CDR2 is SMNVEV in the germline V gene (reference sequence). Here the CDR3 reads CASSSPHSGRPYNEQFF. The CDR3 nucleotides are TGTGCCAGCAGTTCCCCGCATAGCGGGAGGCCCTACAATGAGCAGTTCTTC.

The sample holds a few counts of this clone. The chain uses TRBV12-3 or TRBV12-4 and TRBJ1-3, with TRBD1 matching 7 bases. V lost 2 bases and J lost 9; bases outside the gene matches: 4. The CDR3 consists of 13 residues. The CDR3 sequence is CASSLTGAGTIYF. As DNA, the CDR3 is TGTGCCAGCAGTTTAACAGGGGCGGGCACCATATATTTT.

The rearrangement links TRBV29-1 to TRBJ2-7, with 8 bases that match TRBD1. The V and J ends lost 2 bases and 6 bases, in that order; junction bases with no gene match: 9. Germline CDR1 is SQVTM and CDR2 is ANQGSEA. The CDR3 contains 14 residues. CDR3 sequence reads: CSVERSQGASEQYF. DNA of the CDR3: TGCAGCGTTGAACGTAGTCAGGGGGCCAGCGAGCAGTACTTC.

The chain joins TRBV10-3 to TRBJ1-6; TRBD1 might be the D (5 bases). The CDR3 runs to 16 residues. From germline, CDR1 is ENHRY and CDR2 SYGVKD. V was cut by 6 bases and J by 9 bases, with 21 bases left in between. In nucleotides, the CDR3 is TGTGCCATCAGCGGTGGGACTTACGGTGGGGGTTCACCCCTCCACTTT. It encodes CAISGGTYGGGSPLHF.

The V and J genes are TRBV11-2 and TRBJ1-4, with D perhaps TRBD1 (5 bases). With 6 bases removed from V and 11 bases from J, the gap between germline ends came to 19 bases. The germline V gene encodes CDR1 SGHAT and CDR2 FQNNGV. This CDR3 has 14 residues. As DNA, the CDR3 is TGTGCCAGCAGTCTTAGAGGCGTTTCAGGGAAACTGTTTTTT. Its protein product is CASSLRGVSGKLFF.

The chain uses TRBV27 and TRBJ2-7; possibly TRBD1 for D (7 bases). The V and J ends lost 5 bases and 5 bases respectively, with 16 bases between them. Per germline, CDR1 MNHEY and CDR2 SMNVEV (reference sequence). The CDR3 length is 14 residues. CDR3 sequence reads: CASSGTGDSDEQYF. The DNA for the CDR3 is TGTGCCAGCAGTGGCACAGGGGACTCTGACGAGCAGTACTTC.